These 5 T cell receptor beta chains were sequenced from one sample in a study of cytomegalovirus exposure and HLA in healthy donors (dated by TCRdb to 2016 to 2017). The receptor library was made with the immunoSEQ multiplex PCR assay. A mixture of 60 forward primers for TCR Vbeta segments and 13 reverse primers for TCR Jbeta segments was used in the multiplex PCR. Held by TCRdb, this immuneACCESS table contains in-frame sequences only and omits some clones. Under half of the omission traces to an unresolved V gene where checked; the cause of the rest is unknown. This sample gives 85,000 to 120,000 clones in total; roughly 82% of them show up just once. The ten largest clones take up around 6.4% of the sample. The sequenced sample was PBMCs. All receptors come from a woman in her forties or fifties in good health and CMV-seropositive.

This clone occurred a few times. J is TRBJ1-2 and V is TRBV6-5; 10 positions match TRBD1. Trimming at V came to 7 bases and at J to 7 bases, leaving 9 bases not matched to a gene. The CDR3 covers 14 residues. Germline lookup yields CDR1 MNHEY and CDR2 SVGAGI. The DNA for the CDR3 is TGTGCCAGCATACGGACAGGGGGTAGATCTGGCTACACCTTC. Translated: CASIRTGGRSGYTF.

This clone was counted only a few times. The V call is TRBV2, the J call TRBJ2-1, with 11 bases aligning to TRBD2. From germline, CDR1 is SNHLY and CDR2 FYNNEI. V shed 7 bases and J 9 bases; nucleotides not matched to a gene: 8. The CDR3 loop spans 14 amino acids. CDR3 in DNA: TGTGCCAGCACCGAGAGACTAGCGGGGATTGAGCAGTTCTTC. This sequence encodes CASTERLAGIEQFF.

The rearrangement uses TRBV19 and TRBJ2-2; unclear D gene. This CDR3 comprises 16 residues. Germline values: CDR1 LNHDA, CDR2 SQIVND (reference sequence). Trimming removed 2 bases from V and 4 bases from J, with 14 bases in between. The CDR3 sequence is CASSIPRSLGTGELFF. As DNA, the CDR3 is TGTGCCAGTAGTATACCTAGGTCCCTCGGCACCGGGGAGCTGTTTTTT.

The chain is built from TRBV5-1 and TRBJ1-1; D is uncertain. CDR1 and CDR2 (germline): SGHRS, YFSETQ. V was clipped by 6 bases and J by 1 base, with 13 bases between them. The CDR3 has 14 amino acids. The CDR3 nucleotides are TGCGCCAGCAAGATTTCGGCGGGGAACACTGAAGCTTTCTTT. Translating gives CASKISAGNTEAFF.

The V gene is TRBV18, the J gene TRBJ1-6; D may be TRBD1 (5 bases). With 3 bases removed from V and 10 bases from J, the gap between germline ends came to 10 bases. The CDR3 covers 13 residues. The germline gives CDR1 KGHSH, CDR2 LQKENI. CDR3: CASSPSGESPLHF. CDR3 bases: TGTGCCAGCTCACCGTCGGGGGAATCACCCCTCCACTTT.